This T cell receptor (beta chain) is from a study of blood T cell repertoires in COVID-19. Germline assignment: CDR1 MNHEY and CDR2 SMNVEV (reference sequence). The CDR3 length is 14 residues. V was trimmed by 8 bases and J by 5 bases, leaving 18 bases between them. Authors' data handling: By means of reference gene primer amplification, nucleated cell counts were estimated. Sequencing used immunoSEQ multiplex PCR; TCRdb keeps in-frame clones, though not all of them. V, J and clone size derive from that table, while D and trimming were established from the DNA sequence. The data contain roughly 250,000 clones, roughly 83% of them singletons.

This receptor was taken from a woman of 80 years or more with acute or convalescent COVID-19. V gene TRBV27 combines with J gene TRBJ1-2, with D possibly matching TRBD1 (6 bases). The material sequenced was peripheral blood. The CDR3 coding sequence is TGTGCCAGCGGCTTGCAGGGGCGCGAGTATGGCTACACCTTC. Translation gives CASGLQGREYGYTF.